What follows are 12 T cell receptor beta chains derived from one specimen sequenced in a study of CD8 T cells in Susac syndrome. Reverse transcription of about 0.45 to 1 ug RNA was performed with random hexamers. TCRdb re-analysed the immunoSEQ multiplex PCR reads in MiXCR, keeping a single row per CDR3 protein. The data show approximately 110,000 distinct CDR3 sequences, about 95% seen once. Sequencing was performed on CD4+ T cells from PBMCs. These receptors were collected from a human donor in good health.

The chain uses TRBV6-1 and TRBJ2-2, with D maybe TRBD1 (5 bases). CDR3 size: 13 residues. Trimming stripped 7 bases from V and 3 bases from J, with 9 bases between. Looked up from germline, CDR1 is MNHNS and CDR2 is SASEGT. The CDR3 nucleotides read TGTGCCAGCACTCCACAGGACACCGGGGAGCTGTTTTTT. It specifies CASTPQDTGELFF.

This chain links TRBV18 with TRBJ1-1; TRBD1 is a possible D gene (5 bases). CDR1 KGHSH and CDR2 LQKENI come from the germline V gene. Trimming took off 5 bases at V and 3 bases at J, with 19 bases between the two ends. The CDR3 contains 16 residues. CDR3 residues: CASSTKGIERDTEAFF. In DNA form, the CDR3 reads TGTGCCAGCTCAACGAAGGGGATCGAGAGGGACACTGAAGCTTTCTTT.

The chain combines TRBV29-1 with TRBJ1-1, with a tentative D call TRBD1 (5 bases). V gave up 7 bases and J gave up 1 base, with 10 bases separating them. Germline V gene lookup returns CDR1 SQVTM and CDR2 ANQGSEA. This CDR3 has 12 amino acids. CDR3 coding DNA: TGCAGCGGACGACAGCGGAACACTGAAGCTTTCTTT. Protein product: CSGRQRNTEAFF.

The rearrangement uses TRBV3-1 and TRBJ2-5, with 9 positions matching TRBD2. Losses at the gene ends were 6 bases for V and 5 bases for J; bases not matched to a gene: 13. Germline V gene lookup returns CDR1 LGHDT and CDR2 YNNKEL (reference sequence). The CDR3 is made up of 16 amino acids. The CDR3 region has the DNA TGTGCCAGCAGTCCATATCCGCGGGGGGGCCGTGAGACCCAGTACTTC. Amino acids: CASSPYPRGGRETQYF.

This clonotype was picked up one time. The rearrangement uses TRBV28 and TRBJ2-3, with 14 nucleotides matching TRBD2. The germline V gene has CDR1 MDHEN and CDR2 SYDVKM. The CDR3 sequence is 16 residues long. The ends lost 6 bases at V and 6 bases at J; junction bases unmatched: 8. The CDR3 spells CASSTGTSGGRDTQYF. The CDR3 DNA sequence: TGTGCCAGCAGCACCGGGACTAGCGGGGGAAGGGATACGCAGTATTTT. The complete variable domain, with remaining parts taken from reference TRBV28 and TRBJ2-3, reads DVKVTQSSRYLVKRTGEKVFLECVQDMDHENMFWYRQDPGLGLRLIYFSYDVKMKEKGDIPEGYSVSREKKERFSLILESASTNQTSMYLCASSTGTSGGRDTQYFGPGTRLTVL.

The chain employs TRBV7-3 and TRBJ1-1, with D possibly TRBD1 on 5 matching bases. CDR1 SGHTA and CDR2 FQGTGA come from the germline V gene. The CDR3 length is 13 residues. V was shortened by 3 bases and J by 4 bases, with 9 bases between the two germline ends. CDR3 residues: CASSFGGGTEAFF. The DNA of the CDR3 is TGTGCCAGCAGCTTCGGGGGTGGCACTGAAGCTTTCTTT.

The chain carries TRBV5-1 and TRBJ2-7; TRBD1 agrees at 8 bases. V lost 4 bases and J lost 7; bases outside the gene matches: 10. Germline V gene sequence: CDR1 SGHRS, CDR2 YFSETQ. The CDR3 spans 14 residues. The CDR3 region is CASSTGQVSGEQYF. CDR3 DNA: TGCGCCAGCAGCACGGGACAGGTTTCGGGGGAGCAGTACTTC.

The chain links TRBV9 to TRBJ2-4; tentatively, D is TRBD1 or TRBD2 (5 bases each). Trimming took 0 bases from V and 6 from J, leaving 13 bases between them. The length of the CDR3 is 15 residues. Germline CDR1 and CDR2: SGDLS and YYNGEE. In nucleotides, the CDR3 is TGTGCCAGCAGCGTAGGAGAGGGGAACCTAAACATTCAGTACTTC. The encoded protein is CASSVGEGNLNIQYF.

This rearrangement joins TRBV28 to TRBJ1-5; tentatively, D is TRBD1 (5 bases). V dropped 3 bases and J dropped 4 bases, with 10 bases sitting between them. Germline lookup yields CDR1 MDHEN and CDR2 SYDVKM. The CDR3 is 14 amino acids. CDR3 region: CASSFMPGNQPQHF. In DNA, the CDR3 is TGTGCCAGCAGTTTTATGCCAGGGAATCAGCCCCAGCATTTT.

The rearrangement joins TRBV15 to TRBJ1-1; D possibly corresponds to TRBD1 (6 bases). The CDR3 spans 15 residues. The V gene lost 5 bases and the J gene lost 7 bases, with 20 bases spanning the gap. The V gene's germline CDR1 is LNHNV and CDR2 YYDKDF (reference sequence). The CDR3 region is CATSGSSGGLNEAFF. The CDR3 DNA is TGTGCCACCAGCGGTAGCTCCGGGGGGCTGAATGAAGCTTTCTTT. The entire variable domain, with the rest obtained from reference TRBV15 and TRBJ1-1, is as follows: DAMVIQNPRYQVTQFGKPVTLSCSQTLNHNVMYWYQQKSSQAPKLLFHYYDKDFNNEADTPDNFQSRRPNTSFCFLDIRSPGLGDTAMYLCATSGSSGGLNEAFFGQGTRLTVV.

The chain combines TRBV30 with TRBJ1-1; possible D gene TRBD1, 6 bases. V dropped 3 bases and J dropped 5 bases, with 13 bases sitting between them. The germline CDR1 and CDR2 sequences are GTSNPN and SVGIG (reference sequence). This CDR3 contains 13 residues. In DNA form, the CDR3 reads TGTGCCTGGAGGTACAGGGTAGGAACTGAAGCTTTCTTT. Protein: CAWRYRVGTEAFF.

This clonotype was recorded only once. The chain links TRBV7-2 to TRBJ2-1; 8 bases align to TRBD1. Trimming cost V 2 bases and J 4 bases; bases outside gene matches: 4. The CDR3 totals 15 residues. Per the germline V gene, CDR1 is SGHTA and CDR2 is FQGNSA. CDR3 DNA: TGTGCCAGCAGCTTAATGGACAGGGTATACAATGAGCAGTTCTTC. Its protein is CASSLMDRVYNEQFF.